This section outlines one T cell receptor (beta chain) sequence together with its context. This record belongs to a study of blood T cell repertoires in COVID-19. Participants' own reports of clinical history determined their cohort assignment. Methods used by the authors: The authors estimated nucleated cell counts from reference gene primer amplification. The data were produced by immunoSEQ multiplex PCR, yet TCRdb's version contains in-frame clones alone and is incomplete. That table gives V, J and clone size, and the DNA gave D and trimming. The top ten clones hold around 7% of a sample with fewer than 250,000 clones, roughly 87% of them seen once. Trimming pared 0 bases from V and 0 bases from J, leaving 9 bases between. This CDR3 is 16 amino acids long. The germline CDR1 and CDR2 sequences are LGHNA and YSLEER.

Material for sequencing was PBMCs or T cells enriched from blood (not recorded which). The clonotype comes from a man in his thirties or forties in a cohort exposed to, infected with or recovered from COVID-19 (not recorded which). The genes are TRBV4-3 and TRBJ1-3; the D is unclear. In DNA form, the CDR3 reads TGCGCCAGCAGCCAAGAGACAAGAATCTCTGGAAACACCATATATTTT. Its protein product is CASSQETRISGNTIYF.